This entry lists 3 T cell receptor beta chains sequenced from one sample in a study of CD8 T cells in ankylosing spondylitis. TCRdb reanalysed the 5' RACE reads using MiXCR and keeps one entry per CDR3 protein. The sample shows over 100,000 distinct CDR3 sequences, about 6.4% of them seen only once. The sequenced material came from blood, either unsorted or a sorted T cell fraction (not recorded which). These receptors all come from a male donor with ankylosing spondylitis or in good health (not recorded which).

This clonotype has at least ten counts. In DNA, the CDR3 is TGTGCCAGCAGCTTATTGGGATCACCCCTCCACTTT. This translates into CASSLLGSPLHF. V gene TRBV7-3 combines with J gene TRBJ1-6; D is ambiguous. Deletions cut 2 bases from V and 10 bases from J, with 6 bases between. The germline V gene has CDR1 SGHTA and CDR2 FQGTGA. This CDR3 has 12 amino acids.

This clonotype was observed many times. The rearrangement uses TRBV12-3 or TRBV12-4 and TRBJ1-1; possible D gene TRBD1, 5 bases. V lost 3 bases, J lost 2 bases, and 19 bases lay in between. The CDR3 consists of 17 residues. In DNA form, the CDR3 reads TGTGCCAGCAGTTTTACAGACCCGACAGACGTTAACACTGAAGCTTTCTTT. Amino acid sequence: CASSFTDPTDVNTEAFF.

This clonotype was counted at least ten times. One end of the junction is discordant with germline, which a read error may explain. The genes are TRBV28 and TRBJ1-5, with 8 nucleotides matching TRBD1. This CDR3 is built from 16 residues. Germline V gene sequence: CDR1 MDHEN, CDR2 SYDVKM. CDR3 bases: TGTGCCAGCTCAAACATCGACAGGGGCTTTGATCAGCCCCAGCTTTTT. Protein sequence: CASSNIDRGFDQPQLF.